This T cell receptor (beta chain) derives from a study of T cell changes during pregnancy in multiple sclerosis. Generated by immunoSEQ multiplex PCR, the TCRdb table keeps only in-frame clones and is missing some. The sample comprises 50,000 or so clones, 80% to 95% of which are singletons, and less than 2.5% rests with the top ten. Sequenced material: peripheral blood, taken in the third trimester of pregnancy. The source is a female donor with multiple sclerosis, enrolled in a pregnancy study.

CDR3 coding DNA: TGTGCCATCAGTGACGCAGGGGCCCTAGGGTACGAGCAGTACTTC. Encoded protein: CAISDAGALGYEQYF. J is TRBJ2-7 and V is TRBV10-3, with a possible D match to TRBD1 (6 bases). Deletions cut 3 bases from V and 4 bases from J, with 16 bases between. The V gene's germline CDR1 is ENHRY and CDR2 SYGVKD. The CDR3 loop spans 15 amino acids.